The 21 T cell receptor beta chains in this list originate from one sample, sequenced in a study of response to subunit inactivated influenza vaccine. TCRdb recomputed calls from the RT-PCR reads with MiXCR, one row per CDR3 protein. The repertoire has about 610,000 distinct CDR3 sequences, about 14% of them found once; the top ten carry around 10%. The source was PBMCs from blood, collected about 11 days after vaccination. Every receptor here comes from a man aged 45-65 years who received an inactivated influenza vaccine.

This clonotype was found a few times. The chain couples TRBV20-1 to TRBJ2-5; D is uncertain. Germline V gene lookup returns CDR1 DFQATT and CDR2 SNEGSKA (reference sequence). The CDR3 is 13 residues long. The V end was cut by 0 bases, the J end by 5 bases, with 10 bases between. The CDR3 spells CSARDRPAETQYF. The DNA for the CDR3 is TGCAGTGCTAGAGATCGACCGGCTGAGACCCAGTACTTC.

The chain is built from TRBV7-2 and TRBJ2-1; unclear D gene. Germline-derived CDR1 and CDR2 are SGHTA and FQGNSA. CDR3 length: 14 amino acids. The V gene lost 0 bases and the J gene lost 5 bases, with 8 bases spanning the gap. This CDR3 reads CASSLAAANNEQFF. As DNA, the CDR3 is TGTGCCAGCAGCTTAGCTGCCGCGAACAATGAGCAGTTCTTC.

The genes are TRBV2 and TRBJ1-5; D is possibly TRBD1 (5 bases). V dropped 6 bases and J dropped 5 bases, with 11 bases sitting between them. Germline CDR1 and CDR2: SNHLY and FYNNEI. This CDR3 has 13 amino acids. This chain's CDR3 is CASSAVGDQPQHF. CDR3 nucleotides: TGTGCCAGCAGCGCAGTGGGGGATCAGCCCCAGCATTTT.

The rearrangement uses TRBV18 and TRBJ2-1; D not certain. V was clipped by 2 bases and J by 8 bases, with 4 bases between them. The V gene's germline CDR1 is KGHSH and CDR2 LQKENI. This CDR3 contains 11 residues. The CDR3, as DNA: TGTGCCAGCTCACCAAGATATGAGCAGTTCTTC. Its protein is CASSPRYEQFF.

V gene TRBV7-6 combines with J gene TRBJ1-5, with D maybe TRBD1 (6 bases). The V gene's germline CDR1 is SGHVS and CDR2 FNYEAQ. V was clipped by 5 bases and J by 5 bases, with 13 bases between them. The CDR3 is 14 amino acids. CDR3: CASSAGGADQPQHF. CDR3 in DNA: TGTGCCAGCAGCGCCGGGGGGGCTGATCAGCCCCAGCATTTT.

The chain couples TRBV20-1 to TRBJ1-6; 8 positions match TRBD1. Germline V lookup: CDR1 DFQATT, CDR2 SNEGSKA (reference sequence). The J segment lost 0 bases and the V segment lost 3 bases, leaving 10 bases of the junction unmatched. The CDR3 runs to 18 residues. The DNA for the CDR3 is TGCAGTGCTAGCCCAATAGACAGGGGAGGCTCCTATAATTCACCCCTCCACTTT. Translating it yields CSASPIDRGGSYNSPLHF.

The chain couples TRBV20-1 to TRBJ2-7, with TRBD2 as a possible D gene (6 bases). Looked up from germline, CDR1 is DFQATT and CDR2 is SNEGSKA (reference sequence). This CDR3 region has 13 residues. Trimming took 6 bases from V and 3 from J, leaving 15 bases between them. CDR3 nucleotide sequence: TGCAGTGCCACCCCTAGCGACTACTACGAGCAGTACTTC. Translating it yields CSATPSDYYEQYF.

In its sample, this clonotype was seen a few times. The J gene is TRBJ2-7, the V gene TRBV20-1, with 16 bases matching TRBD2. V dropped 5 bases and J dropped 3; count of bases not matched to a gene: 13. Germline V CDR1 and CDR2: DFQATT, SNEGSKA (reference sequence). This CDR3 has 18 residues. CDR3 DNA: TGCAGTGCTGGGGACTCCGGGACTAGCGGGAGGGCCGTCTACGAGCAGTACTTC. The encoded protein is CSAGDSGTSGRAVYEQYF.

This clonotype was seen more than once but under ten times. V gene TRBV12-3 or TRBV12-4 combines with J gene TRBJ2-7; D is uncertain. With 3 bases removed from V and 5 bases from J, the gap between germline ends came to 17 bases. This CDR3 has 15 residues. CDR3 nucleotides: TGTGCCAGCAGTTTTCTTGGTAGTGCGATCCACGAGCAGTACTTC. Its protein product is CASSFLGSAIHEQYF.

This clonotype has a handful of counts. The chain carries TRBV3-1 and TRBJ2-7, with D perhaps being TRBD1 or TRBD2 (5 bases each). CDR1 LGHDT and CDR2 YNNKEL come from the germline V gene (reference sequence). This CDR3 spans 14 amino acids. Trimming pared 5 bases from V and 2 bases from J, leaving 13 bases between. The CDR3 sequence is CASSDRDGTYEQYF. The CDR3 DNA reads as TGTGCCAGCAGCGACCGGGACGGAACCTACGAGCAGTACTTC.

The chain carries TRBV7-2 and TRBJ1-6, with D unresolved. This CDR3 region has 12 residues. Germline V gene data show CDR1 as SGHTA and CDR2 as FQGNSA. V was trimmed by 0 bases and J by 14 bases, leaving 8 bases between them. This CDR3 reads CASSLAGGSLHF. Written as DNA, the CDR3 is TGTGCCAGCAGCTTAGCGGGTGGATCCCTCCACTTT.

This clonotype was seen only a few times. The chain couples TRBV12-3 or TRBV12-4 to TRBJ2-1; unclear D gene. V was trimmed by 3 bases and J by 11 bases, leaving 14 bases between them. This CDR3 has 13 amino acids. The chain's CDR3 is CASSFSQTDKQFF. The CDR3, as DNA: TGTGCCAGCAGTTTCTCGCAGACCGACAAGCAGTTCTTC.

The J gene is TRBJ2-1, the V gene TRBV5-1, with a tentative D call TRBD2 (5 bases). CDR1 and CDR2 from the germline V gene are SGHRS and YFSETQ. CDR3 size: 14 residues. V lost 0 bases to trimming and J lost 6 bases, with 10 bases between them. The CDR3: CASSLATGINEQFF. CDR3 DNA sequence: TGCGCCAGCAGCTTGGCAACGGGGATCAATGAGCAGTTCTTC.

For the CDR3, the DNA is TGTGCCAGCAGTTACTCCAGGGAAGATTCGCGAGATACGCAGTATTTT. Translation gives CASSYSREDSRDTQYF. The V gene is TRBV6-5, the J gene TRBJ2-3; the D gene is possibly TRBD1 (5 bases). The CDR3 spans 16 residues. V shed 0 bases and J shed 5 bases, with 15 bases lying between them. Per germline, CDR1 MNHEY and CDR2 SVGAGI.

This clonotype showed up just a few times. The DNA for the CDR3 is TGTGCCACCAGCCTGGACAGGGCGAACACCGGGGAGCTGTTTTTT. It encodes CATSLDRANTGELFF. The chain is built from TRBV15 and TRBJ2-2; 8 bases fit TRBD1. Germline CDR1 reads LNHNV; CDR2 reads YYDKDF (reference sequence). Trimming removed 5 bases from V and 0 bases from J; junction bases left unmatched: 2. The CDR3 consists of 15 residues.

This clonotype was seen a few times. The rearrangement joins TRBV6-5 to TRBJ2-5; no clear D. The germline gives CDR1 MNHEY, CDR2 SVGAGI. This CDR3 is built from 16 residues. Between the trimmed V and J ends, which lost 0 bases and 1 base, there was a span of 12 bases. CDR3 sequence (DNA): TGTGCCAGCAGTTACTCCCTTCTAGTATTCCAAGAGACCCAGTACTTC. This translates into CASSYSLLVFQETQYF.

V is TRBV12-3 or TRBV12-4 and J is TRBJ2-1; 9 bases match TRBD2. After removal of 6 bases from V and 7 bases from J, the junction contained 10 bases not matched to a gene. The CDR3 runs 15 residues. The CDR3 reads CASSYQGLAGNEQFF. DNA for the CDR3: TGTGCCAGCAGCTATCAGGGACTAGCTGGAAATGAGCAGTTCTTC.

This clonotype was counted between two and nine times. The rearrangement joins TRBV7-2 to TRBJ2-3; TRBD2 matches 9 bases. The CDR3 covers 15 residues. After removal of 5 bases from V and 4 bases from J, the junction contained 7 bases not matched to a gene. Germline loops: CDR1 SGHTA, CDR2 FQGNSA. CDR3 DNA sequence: TGTGCCAGCAGCGAAAGCGGGGGGAGGGCAGATACGCAGTATTTT. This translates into CASSESGGRADTQYF.

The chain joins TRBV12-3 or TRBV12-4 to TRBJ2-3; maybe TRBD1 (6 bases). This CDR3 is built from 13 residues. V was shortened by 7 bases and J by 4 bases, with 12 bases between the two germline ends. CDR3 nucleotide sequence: TGTGCCAGCAACTTGGACAGTCCAGATACGCAGTATTTT. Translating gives CASNLDSPDTQYF.

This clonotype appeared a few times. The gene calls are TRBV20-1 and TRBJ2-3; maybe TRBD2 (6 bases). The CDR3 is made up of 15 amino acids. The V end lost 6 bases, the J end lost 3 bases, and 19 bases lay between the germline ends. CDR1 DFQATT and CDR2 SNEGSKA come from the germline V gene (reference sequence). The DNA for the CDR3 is TGCAGTGCGGACGGGGACTCCGACCGGACAGATACGCAGTATTTT. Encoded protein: CSADGDSDRTDTQYF.

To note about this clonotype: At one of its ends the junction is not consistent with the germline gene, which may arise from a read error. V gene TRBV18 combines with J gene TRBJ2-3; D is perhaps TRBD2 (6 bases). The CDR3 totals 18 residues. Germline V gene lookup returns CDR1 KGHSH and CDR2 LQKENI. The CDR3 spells CASSAPVFRGTRRDTQYF. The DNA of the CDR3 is TGTGCCAGCTCAGCACCGGTTTTTCGGGGGACGAGGAGAGATACGCAGTATTTT.